The 21 T cell receptor beta chains below were found in one sample sequenced in a study of blood T cell repertoires in COVID-19. Sequencing was performed with immunoSEQ multiplex PCR; in TCRdb, only in-frame clones are kept and a portion is missing. The sample includes more than 85,000 clones, approximately 85% of them seen just once. Sequencing was performed on peripheral blood. These receptors were collected from a human donor in a cohort sampled during active COVID-19.

The rearrangement joins TRBV7-9 to TRBJ1-3, with 8 positions matching TRBD1. The germline V gene has CDR1 SEHNR and CDR2 FQNEAQ (reference sequence). This CDR3 is built from 16 residues. Losses at the gene ends were 4 bases for V and 2 bases for J; bases not matched to a gene: 7. The CDR3 is CASSSSGGEAGNTIYF. The CDR3 DNA sequence: TGTGCCAGCAGCTCTTCAGGGGGCGAAGCTGGAAACACCATATATTTT.

This rearrangement joins TRBV5-4 to TRBJ2-1; 12 bases are shared with TRBD1. CDR1 and CDR2 (germline): SGHNT, YYREEE (reference sequence). With V trimmed by 10 bases and J by 2 bases, 7 bases remained unmatched. The length of the CDR3 is 15 residues. The CDR3 DNA is TGTGCCGGTTCCGGGACAGGGGGCGCCTACAATGAGCAGTTCTTC. Its protein is CAGSGTGGAYNEQFF.

This clone turned up a few times. The V and J genes are TRBV3-1 (or the pseudogene TRBV3-2) and TRBJ1-3; D ambiguous. The CDR3 contains 13 residues. Germline lookup yields CDR1 LGHDT and CDR2 YNNKEL (reference sequence). With 2 bases removed from V and 8 bases from J, the gap between germline ends came to 10 bases. CDR3 in amino acids: CASSQRGVDTIYF. CDR3 coding DNA: TGTGCCAGCAGCCAACGGGGTGTTGACACCATATATTTT.

This clone was counted once. The chain carries TRBV27 and TRBJ1-1, with TRBD1 matching 7 bases. V shed 3 bases and J 1 base; nucleotides not matched to a gene: 11. The germline gives CDR1 MNHEY, CDR2 SMNVEV (reference sequence). The CDR3 sequence is 17 residues long. CDR3 residues: CASSFLPLTGTNTEAFF. In DNA, the CDR3 is TGTGCCAGCAGTTTCCTCCCTTTGACAGGGACGAACACTGAAGCTTTCTTT.

The chain has TRBV28 and TRBJ1-3, with D perhaps matching TRBD1 (5 bases). The V and J ends lost 6 bases and 1 base respectively, with 7 bases between them. The CDR3 contains 13 residues. Per germline, CDR1 MDHEN and CDR2 SYDVKM. This CDR3 is CASSQGSGNTIYF. The CDR3, as DNA: TGTGCCAGCAGCCAGGGTTCTGGAAACACCATATATTTT.

V and J are TRBV11-2 and TRBJ1-5, with 7 nucleotides matching TRBD1. Trimming took 5 bases from V and 2 from J; bases not matched to a gene: 6. The CDR3 length is 15 residues. Looked up from germline, CDR1 is SGHAT and CDR2 is FQNNGV. The CDR3 here is CASSLDTGGNQPQHF. The CDR3 bases are TGTGCCAGCAGCCTTGACACAGGGGGCAATCAGCCCCAGCATTTT.

The rearrangement joins TRBV23-1 to TRBJ1-5, with TRBD1 matching 9 bases. TRBV23-1 is flagged as an ORF with uncertain function. The CDR3 sequence is 17 residues long. V trimming: 8 bases; J trimming: 6 bases; junction bases outside the gene matches: 17. DNA of the CDR3: TGCGCCAGCGAGGGGAAGGACAGGGGTTGGGGTCGTCAGCCCCAGCATTTT. As protein: CASEGKDRGWGRQPQHF.

V usage is TRBV4-1 and J usage is TRBJ1-5; 7 bases line up with TRBD1. Germline V gene sequence: CDR1 MGHRA, CDR2 YSYEKL. The CDR3 sequence is 15 residues long. V was clipped by 8 bases and J by 1 base; unmatched bases: 8. CDR3 residues: CASSITGVSNQPQHF. CDR3 sequence (DNA): TGCGCCAGCTCCATCACAGGGGTCAGCAATCAGCCCCAGCATTTT.

The V call is TRBV4-3, the J call TRBJ1-6, with TRBD1 as a possible D gene (6 bases). The CDR3 loop spans 18 amino acids. V lost 0 bases to trimming and J lost 10 bases, with 22 bases between them. CDR1 and CDR2 from the germline V gene are LGHNA and YSLEER. The CDR3 protein is CASSQDRVSGDLGSPLHF. CDR3 bases: TGCGCCAGCAGCCAAGATAGAGTATCAGGGGATTTAGGCTCACCCCTCCACTTT.

This chain connects TRBV5-4 to TRBJ2-2; D is perhaps TRBD1 (7 bases). The V end lost 4 bases, the J end lost 0 bases, and 13 bases lay between the germline ends. This CDR3 is built from 16 residues. The germline V gene encodes CDR1 SGHNT and CDR2 YYREEE (reference sequence). In DNA, the CDR3 is TGTGCCAGCAGCCGGGGGACAGATACGAACACCGGGGAGCTGTTTTTT. Translated, it gives CASSRGTDTNTGELFF.

V and J are TRBV4-3 and TRBJ2-3; 8 bases match TRBD2. Germline V gene lookup returns CDR1 LGHNA and CDR2 YSLEER. J was trimmed by 3 bases and V by 1 base; bases with no gene match: 18. This CDR3 spans 20 amino acids. The CDR3 DNA follows: TGCGCCAGCAGCCAAGGCCCTAAAGGATTGGGGCGGGGGGTAACAGATACGCAGTATTTT. It specifies CASSQGPKGLGRGVTDTQYF.

The gene calls are TRBV7-9 and TRBJ1-2; TRBD1 aligns across 7 bases. Germline CDR1 and CDR2: SEHNR and FQNEAQ (reference sequence). CDR3 length: 15 residues. J lost 3 bases, V lost 5 bases, and 9 bases had no gene match. CDR3 in amino acids: CASSHIPGTDYGYTF. Here the CDR3 DNA reads TGTGCCAGCAGCCATATCCCCGGGACAGACTATGGCTACACCTTC.

This clone has more than one count but fewer than ten. The V and J genes are TRBV18 and TRBJ1-3; the D is unclear. CDR3 length: 16 amino acids. With 4 bases removed from V and 0 bases from J, the gap between germline ends came to 13 bases. The germline V gene has CDR1 KGHSH and CDR2 LQKENI. This CDR3 reads CASSLARESSGNTIYF. CDR3 sequence (DNA): TGTGCCAGCTCACTAGCTCGGGAGAGCTCTGGAAACACCATATATTTT.

The chain combines TRBV30 with TRBJ2-5; 7 nucleotides align to TRBD2. The junction had 4 bases not matched to a gene; V was cut back by 0 bases and J by 3 bases. Germline V gene data show CDR1 as GTSNPN and CDR2 as SVGIG (reference sequence). The CDR3 covers 14 residues. The CDR3 sequence is CAWSVQGREETQYF. The CDR3 DNA sequence: TGTGCCTGGAGTGTACAAGGGAGGGAAGAGACCCAGTACTTC.

The V call is TRBV7-2, the J call TRBJ1-6, with 7 bases matching TRBD1. This CDR3 has 16 residues. The germline V gene has CDR1 SGHTA and CDR2 FQGNSA. V shed 2 bases, J shed 9 bases, and the junction held 10 bases outside the gene matches. CDR3 DNA: TGTGCCAGCAGCTTAACGAGCACAGGGGTGGGTTCACCCCTCCACTTT. Amino acid sequence: CASSLTSTGVGSPLHF.

The V gene is TRBV6-4, the J gene TRBJ1-1; D uncertain. Trimming left V 0 bases short and J 6 bases short, with 11 bases between. The V gene's germline CDR1 is MRHNA and CDR2 SNTAGT. CDR3 length equals 14 residues. For the CDR3, the DNA is TGTGCCAGCAGTGACTCCCCAGAGGCCCCTGAAGCTTTCTTT. Its protein is CASSDSPEAPEAFF.

The rearrangement links TRBV4-3 to TRBJ1-4, with D possibly matching TRBD1 (5 bases). CDR3 length: 16 residues. Germline-derived CDR1 and CDR2 are LGHNA and YSLEER. The V gene lost 0 bases and the J gene lost 8 bases, with 16 bases spanning the gap. CDR3 residues: CASSQDGGGIGEKLFF. In DNA, the CDR3 is TGCGCCAGCAGCCAAGATGGCGGGGGTATTGGGGAAAAACTGTTTTTT.

The chain uses TRBV3-1 (or the pseudogene TRBV3-2) and TRBJ1-4; 7 bases match TRBD1. CDR3 length: 17 amino acids. Germline V gives CDR1 LGHDT, CDR2 YNNKEL (reference sequence). The V segment lost 4 bases and the J segment 9 bases; nucleotides outside the gene matches: 17. CDR3 region: CASSPENSGQCFQKLFF. In DNA form, the CDR3 reads TGTGCCAGCAGCCCTGAAAATTCGGGACAGTGCTTCCAAAAACTGTTTTTT.

This clone was found a few times. V and J are TRBV7-2 and TRBJ2-7, with 8 positions matching TRBD2. V lost 2 bases, J lost 3 bases, and 9 bases stayed unmatched. CDR3 size: 16 residues. Germline V gene sequence: CDR1 SGHTA, CDR2 FQGNSA. This chain's CDR3 is CASSLKQVAGLYEQYF. The CDR3 DNA follows: TGTGCCAGCAGCTTAAAACAGGTAGCGGGGCTCTACGAGCAGTACTTC. Using reference TRBV7-2 and TRBJ2-7 for the parts outside the CDR3, the full variable domain is GAGVSQSPSNKVTEKGKDVELRCDPISGHTALYWYRQSLGQGLEFLIYFQGNSAPDKSGLPSDRFSAERTGGSVSTLTIQRTQQEDSAVYLCASSLKQVAGLYEQYFGPGTRLTVT.

The gene calls are TRBV6-2 or TRBV6-3 and TRBJ1-1, with D perhaps matching TRBD1 (5 bases). The V and J ends lost 3 bases and 8 bases respectively, with 13 bases between them. The germline V gene has CDR1 MNHEY and CDR2 SVGEGT. The CDR3 runs to 13 residues. CDR3 nucleotides: TGTGCCAGCAGTTATGGGGGAGGCAGGGAAGCTTTCTTT. It specifies CASSYGGGREAFF.

This sequence joins TRBV2 and TRBJ2-7, with D unclear. Germline V gene sequence: CDR1 SNHLY, CDR2 FYNNEI. This CDR3 has 11 residues. V shed 6 bases and J shed 2 bases, with 5 bases lying between them. CDR3 region: CASRAAYEQYF. The CDR3 coding sequence is TGTGCCAGCAGGGCAGCCTACGAGCAGTACTTC. The full variable domain, with the rest looked up from reference TRBV2 and TRBJ2-7, is EPEVTQTPSHQVTQMGQEVILRCVPISNHLYFYWYRQILGQKVEFLVSFYNNEISEKSEIFDDQFSVERPDGSNFTLKIRSTKLEDSAMYFCASRAAYEQYFGPGTRLTVT.